This T cell receptor (beta chain) was found in a study of T cells after yellow fever vaccination. Each CDR3 protein is one row after TCRdb ran MiXCR on the 5' RACE reads. Among hundreds of thousands of distinct CDR3 sequences listed, 8.7% were seen once. The germline V gene has CDR1 SEHNR and CDR2 FQNEAQ (reference sequence). V trimming: 5 bases; J trimming: 7 bases; junction bases outside the gene matches: 13. The CDR3 consists of 15 residues. Concerning this clonotype itself: The antigen is not known.

General observations from the study: Subsequent to the booster, the majority of primary-vaccination clones reappeared (around 97% CD4, 85% to 90% CD8).

Sequences were derived from PBMCs, sampled on the day of the first yellow fever vaccination. The receptor's source is a man aged 18 to 30 who received the YFV17D yellow fever vaccine. J is TRBJ1-2 and V is TRBV7-9, with 7 bases fitting TRBD1. The CDR3 loop is CASSPSPGTDSGYTF. The CDR3 bases are TGTGCCAGCAGCCCTAGCCCCGGGACAGATAGTGGCTACACCTTC.